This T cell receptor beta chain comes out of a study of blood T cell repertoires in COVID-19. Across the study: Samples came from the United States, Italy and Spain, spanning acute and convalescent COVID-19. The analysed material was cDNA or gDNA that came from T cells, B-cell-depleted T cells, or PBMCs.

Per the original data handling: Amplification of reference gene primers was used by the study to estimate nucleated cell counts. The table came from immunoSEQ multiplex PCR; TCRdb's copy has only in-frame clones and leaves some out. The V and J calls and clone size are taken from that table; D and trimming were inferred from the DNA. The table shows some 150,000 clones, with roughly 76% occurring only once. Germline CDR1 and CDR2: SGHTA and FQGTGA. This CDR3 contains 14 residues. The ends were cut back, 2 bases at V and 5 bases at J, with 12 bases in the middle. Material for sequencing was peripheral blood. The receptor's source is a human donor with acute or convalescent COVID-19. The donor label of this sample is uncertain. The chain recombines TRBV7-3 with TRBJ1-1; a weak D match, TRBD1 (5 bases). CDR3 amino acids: CASSLRGQGTEAFF. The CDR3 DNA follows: TGTGCCAGCAGCTTACGAGGACAAGGGACTGAAGCTTTCTTT.